These 14 T cell receptor beta chains were sequenced from one sample in a study of T cell responses to AZD1222 COVID-19 vaccine (dated by TCRdb to about 2021). Library construction relied on the immunoSEQ multiplex PCR assay. TCRdb took over this immuneACCESS table, retaining in-frame rearrangements with V and J assigned. Such tables are incomplete; in checked studies, under half of the missing clones stem from an unresolved V gene, and the remainder is unexplained. The sample table contains about 200,000 clones; only one count was recorded for approximately 93% of them. The ten largest clones take up approximately 3.7% of the sample. The sample's time point label, decoded: about 28 days (+/-7) after the second vaccine dose. Sequenced here: peripheral blood, sampled 28 days after the second AZD1222 dose. These receptor sequences come from an adult who received the AZD1222 COVID-19 vaccine.

The chain carries TRBV7-2 and TRBJ1-5; D unclear. The CDR3 consists of 13 residues. The germline gives CDR1 SGHTA, CDR2 FQGNSA. The ends were cut back, 1 base at V and 7 bases at J, with 8 bases in the middle. The CDR3: CASSLEVNQPQHF. The CDR3 region has the DNA TGTGCCAGCAGCTTAGAAGTTAACCAGCCCCAGCATTTT.

The chain links TRBV19 to TRBJ1-1; D ambiguous. The germline gives CDR1 LNHDA, CDR2 SQIVND (reference sequence). V was clipped by 3 bases and J by 7 bases, with 15 bases between them. The CDR3 extends over 14 amino acids. Written as DNA, the CDR3 is TGTGCCAGTAGTATTTTGGAGATCCCGGGTGAAGCTTTCTTT. Its translation: CASSILEIPGEAFF. Complete variable domain (other parts from reference TRBV19 and TRBJ1-1): DGGITQSPKYLFRKEGQNVTLSCEQNLNHDAMYWYRQDPGQGLRLIYYSQIVNDFQKGDIAEGYSVSREKKESFPLTVTSAQKNPTAFYLCASSILEIPGEAFFGQGTRLTVV.

The V and J genes are TRBV5-1 and TRBJ2-1, with TRBD2 matching over 12 bases. V trimming: 0 bases; J trimming: 8 bases; junction bases outside the gene matches: 9. CDR3 length: 17 residues. Germline CDR1 and CDR2: SGHRS and YFSETQ. For the CDR3, the DNA is TGCGCCAGCAGCTTGGCCCCTGGACTAGCGGGATCCCATGAGCAGTTCTTC. Protein product: CASSLAPGLAGSHEQFF.

This clone was observed once. The chain has TRBV3-1 (or the pseudogene TRBV3-2) and TRBJ1-2; tentative D call: TRBD1 (5 bases). The length of the CDR3 is 15 residues. Germline V gene lookup returns CDR1 LGHDT and CDR2 YNNKEL (reference sequence). V shed 4 bases and J shed 3 bases, with 15 bases lying between them. In DNA, the CDR3 is TGTGCCAGCAGCCTCAGGGAGGACACCTACTATGGCTACACCTTC. Translating gives CASSLREDTYYGYTF.

V and J are TRBV24-1 and TRBJ2-3; 10 nucleotides agree with TRBD1. The germline gives CDR1 KGHDR, CDR2 SFDVKD. The CDR3 length is 18 residues. Unmatched junction bases numbered 9, after V lost 0 bases and J lost 4 bases. In nucleotides, the CDR3 is TGTGCCACCAGTGATTTGGACCCGGGACAGGGGACCGCAGATACGCAGTATTTT. This codes for CATSDLDPGQGTADTQYF.

This clone has a single count. A read error may account for a junction end that differs from germline. The chain recombines TRBV2 with TRBJ2-1; D is unclear. Germline values: CDR1 SNHLY, CDR2 FYNNEI. The CDR3 length is 14 residues. CDR3: CASREEANYNEQFF. DNA for the CDR3: TGTGCCAGCAGGGAAGAGGCTAACTACAATGAGCAGTTCTTC.

The gene calls are TRBV7-2 and TRBJ1-2; 8 bases are a match to TRBD1. Germline CDR1 SGHTA, CDR2 FQGNSA. There are 14 residues in the CDR3. After removal of 6 bases from V and 7 bases from J, the junction contained 10 bases not matched to a gene. CDR3 sequence (DNA): TGTGCCAGCAGTCATAGACAGGGGTTGAGTGGCTACACCTTC. Protein product: CASSHRQGLSGYTF. The whole variable domain, remainder taken from reference TRBV7-2 and TRBJ1-2, is GAGVSQSPSNKVTEKGKDVELRCDPISGHTALYWYRQSLGQGLEFLIYFQGNSAPDKSGLPSDRFSAERTGGSVSTLTIQRTQQEDSAVYLCASSHRQGLSGYTFGSGTRLTVV.

V gene TRBV6-1 combines with J gene TRBJ2-7; weak D call: TRBD2 (6 bases). This CDR3 spans 13 amino acids. In germline, CDR1 is MNHNS, CDR2 SASEGT. Trimming shortened V by 3 bases and J by 2 bases, and 8 bases separated the two germline ends. The chain's CDR3 is CASSDGGTYEQYF. In nucleotides, the CDR3 is TGTGCCAGCAGTGACGGGGGAACCTACGAGCAGTACTTC.

V is TRBV28 and J is TRBJ2-1; 12 bases are a match to TRBD2. Germline CDR1 and CDR2: MDHEN and SYDVKM. This CDR3 comprises 17 residues. Trimming removed 6 bases from V and 5 bases from J; junction bases left unmatched: 11. As DNA, the CDR3 is TGTGCCAGCAGACCGGGACTAGCGGGTCTCCCGCACAATGAGCAGTTCTTC. It yields the protein CASRPGLAGLPHNEQFF.

The chain recombines TRBV15 with TRBJ2-1, with D possibly being TRBD2 (5 bases). The CDR3 runs 14 residues. CDR1 is LNHNV and CDR2 is YYDKDF in the germline V gene (reference sequence). V gave up 1 base and J gave up 4 bases, with 8 bases separating them. This CDR3 reads CATSRAGGYNEQFF. The CDR3 nucleotides read TGTGCCACCAGCAGAGCCGGAGGATACAATGAGCAGTTCTTC.

The J gene is TRBJ2-7, the V gene TRBV5-4; possibly TRBD1 for D (5 bases). Trimming took off 4 bases at V and 4 bases at J, with 9 bases between the two ends. Germline CDR1 reads SGHNT; CDR2 reads YYREEE (reference sequence). The CDR3 sequence is 12 residues long. The CDR3 loop reads CASSPTGYEQYF. The CDR3 DNA follows: TGTGCCAGCAGCCCCACAGGATACGAGCAGTACTTC.

The chain couples TRBV29-1 to TRBJ1-4, with unresolved D. Per germline, CDR1 SQVTM and CDR2 ANQGSEA. Trimming removed 4 bases at V and 10 bases at J, with 19 bases between. The CDR3 length is 14 residues. The CDR3 loop reads CSVVDRADGGKLFF. DNA for the CDR3: TGCAGCGTTGTCGACCGGGCCGACGGAGGAAAACTGTTTTTT.

This clone was seen a few times. V and J are TRBV6-4 and TRBJ2-7, with 8 positions matching TRBD2. Trimming took 2 bases from V and 6 from J; bases not matched to a gene: 6. This CDR3 spans 14 amino acids. Germline assignment: CDR1 MRHNA and CDR2 SNTAGT. The CDR3 sequence: CASSDGAGVGEQYF. The CDR3 region has the DNA TGTGCCAGCAGTGACGGAGCGGGAGTGGGCGAGCAGTACTTC.

This chain links TRBV28 with TRBJ2-1, with a possible D match to TRBD2 (6 bases). The CDR3 is 16 residues long. Trimming took off 5 bases at V and 2 bases at J, with 16 bases between the two ends. Germline V CDR1 and CDR2: MDHEN, SYDVKM. Here the CDR3 DNA reads TGTGCCAGCAGTCCCTCCGGGACTTCTCCCTACAATGAGCAGTTCTTC. Residues: CASSPSGTSPYNEQFF.